This T cell receptor beta chain was retrieved from a study of T cell repertoires in cytomegalovirus infection. About the study: Public TCR beta signatures indicated both CMV infection and matching HLA type. Study-wide findings and caveats: Based on cumulative public TCR beta family frequency, carriers of CMV plus the relevant HLA were identified. CMV-specific HLA-C-restricted TCR beta clonotypes dominated the ex vivo response.

This clonotype was seen ten or more times. Its antigen is still unknown. TCRdb reprocessed the reads via MiXCR and lists one record per CDR3 protein. The data show just over 300,000 distinct CDR3 sequences, with about 17% seen just once and 12% held by the top ten. Germline V gene sequence: CDR1 SGHTA, CDR2 FQGNSA. Trimming at V came to 2 bases and at J to 2 bases, leaving 5 bases not matched to a gene. The CDR3 loop spans 15 amino acids. The TCR sequence derives from a human donor in good health (CMV status not recorded). Some clones in this sample may be carry-over from other donors' samples. The genes are TRBV7-2 and TRBJ2-7; 8 bases match TRBD1. The sample consisted of PBMCs. CDR3 region: CASSLRTGRPYEQYF. CDR3 DNA sequence: TGTGCCAGCAGCTTACGGACAGGGCGGCCCTACGAGCAGTACTTC.